Listed below are T cell receptor beta chains from one sample, sequenced in a study of T cell repertoires in cytomegalovirus infection. TCRdb re-called the reads through MiXCR, storing one row per CDR3 protein. Of hundreds of thousands of distinct CDR3 sequences listed, 6% to 8% are singletons. Source material: PBMCs. The receptors shown here come from a human donor in good health (CMV status not recorded). Some clones in this sample may be carry-over from other donors' samples. Each CDR3 is given with its conserved first and last residue. D genes are given only for firm matches. The size of a clone is reported for some rows only, either as once, few or many, or as a class for expanded clones.

v_call	d_call	j_call	clone_size	cdr3_aa	cdr3_nt
TRBV6-2/TRBV6-3	.	TRBJ1-2	many	CASSSRNYGYTF	TGTGCCAGCAGTTCCAGAAACTATGGCTACACCTTC
TRBV7-3	TRBD1	TRBJ1-6	many	CASSERQGWDSPLHF	TGTGCCAGCAGCGAACGACAGGGGTGGGATTCACCCCTCCACTTT
TRBV29-1	.	TRBJ2-1	many	CSVENGGDEQFF	TGCAGCGTTGAAAACGGTGGGGATGAGCAGTTCTTC
TRBV20-1	.	TRBJ2-7	many	CSARYGVTYEQYF	TGCAGTGCTAGGTACGGGGTAACCTACGAGCAGTACTTC
TRBV7-2	.	TRBJ2-3	many	CASRLGTAPPADTQYF	TGTGCCAGCAGATTAGGGACGGCCCCACCGGCAGATACGCAGTATTTT
TRBV4-1	TRBD1	TRBJ1-1	many	CASSQDRGIKAFF	TGCGCCAGCAGCCAGGACAGGGGGATAAAAGCTTTCTTT
TRBV2	.	TRBJ1-6	few	CASSSTRQDSPLHF	TGTGCCAGCAGCTCCACCCGACAGGATTCACCCCTCCACTTT
TRBV29-1	TRBD1	TRBJ1-1	many	CSAQAGGAYSEAFF	TGCAGCGCCCAAGCAGGGGGCGCGTATAGTGAAGCTTTCTTT
TRBV19	.	TRBJ1-1	many	CASSTLQGNTEAFF	TGTGCCAGTAGTACCCTACAGGGAAACACTGAAGCTTTCTTT
TRBV7-9	.	TRBJ1-1	many	CASSLMGPGTEAFF	TGTGCCAGCAGCTTAATGGGCCCGGGGACTGAAGCTTTCTTT
TRBV20-1	.	TRBJ2-3	.	CSAPDRVHTQYF	TGCAGTGCTCCGGACCGTGTACATACGCAGTATTTT
TRBV20-1	TRBD2	TRBJ2-5	.	CSATWTSGGIGETQYF	TGCAGTGCTACTTGGACTAGCGGGGGCATTGGGGAGACCCAGTACTTC
TRBV2	.	TRBJ2-1	many	CASSEIRGPYNEQFF	TGTGCCAGCAGCGAAATACGGGGCCCCTACAATGAGCAGTTCTTC
TRBV20-1	.	TRBJ1-1	many	CSAHYRASEAFF	TGCAGTGCTCACTACAGGGCCTCTGAAGCTTTCTTT
TRBV5-6	.	TRBJ2-1	many	CASSLAPGTYNEQFF	TGTGCCAGCAGCTTGGCGCCAGGAACCTACAATGAGCAGTTCTTC